This T cell receptor (beta chain) was retrieved from a study of CD8 T cells in Susac syndrome (dated by TCRdb to the late 2010s). For context, the study as a whole: Repertoire sequencing was used to test whether CD8+ T cell activation and differentiation in Susac syndrome was antigen driven.

Of note for this clonotype: This clone's antigen is unknown. No much larger clone exists at a distance of one base, and base qualities are not known.

Between the V and J ends, shortened by 2 bases and 2 bases respectively, the junction contains 12 bases. There are 15 amino acids in the CDR3, from cysteine to phenylalanine inclusive. Kept here is only the CDR3 DNA, which spans 45 bases and is read in frame from base 1. Reading the germline V gene gives CDR1 SGDLS and CDR2 YYNGEE. The full study reports these points: The study acknowledged that relatively few individuals were included in the TCR sequencing and HLA analysis.

Peripheral blood CD8+ and CD4+ T cells from healthy donors, Susac syndrome patients and multiple sclerosis patients were profiled by high-throughput TCR beta sequencing. Healthy donors were age- and sex-matched controls. Bulk CD8+ and CD4+ T cells were purified by magnetic negative isolation, while CD8+ TEMRA cells were enriched using FACS. Blood was collected in EDTA tubes and processed within 24 hours, with PBMCs isolated through density gradient centrifugation. PBMCs intended for TCR sequencing were cryopreserved in liquid nitrogen and thawed later in a water bath at 37 degrees C. The sorted or isolated CD4+, CD8+ and CD8+ TEMRA cells had a purity of 90% or higher. RNA was extracted with the RNeasy kit and roughly 0.45 to 1 ug was reverse transcribed using random hexamers. TCR beta CDR3 regions were amplified with the immunoSEQ multiplex PCR assay covering 54 Vbeta and 13 Jbeta segments. To correct PCR amplification bias, a synthetic template baseline was used for both primer optimization and computational correction. Per the authors' processing: Reads were annotated to V, D and J genes according to IMGT and were analyzed with immunoSEQ Analyzer, with only productive sequences retained. To calculate clonality, Shannon entropy was normalized by log2 of the number of productive unique sequences and then subtracted from one. Public and private clones were assessed among the 100 most prevalent clones of each patient and control. A clone was defined as Susac-specific if it was absent from the healthy and MS cohorts, from approximately 980 published viral clones and from other ImmuneACCESS disease sequences. Using fastp at Q25 and MiXCR, TCRdb reprocessed the public reads and kept productive beta chains. Rows are combined by CDR3 protein, so each entry shows the most common genes and DNA. The V and J calls were determined by TCRdb, not by the authors. The sample records 90,000 to 150,000 distinct CDR3 sequences, approximately 91% of which are singletons. 0.11% to 0.15% of the sample is held by the ten biggest clonotypes.

Material for sequencing was CD4+ T cells from PBMCs. The origin of this receptor is a human donor in good health. The chain couples TRBV9 to TRBJ2-3, with the D gene not confidently named. This receptor has the CDR3 CASSVTGSVTDTQYF. The sequenced DNA: TGTGCCAGCAGCGTCACTGGGTCGGTCACAGATACGCAGTATTTT.